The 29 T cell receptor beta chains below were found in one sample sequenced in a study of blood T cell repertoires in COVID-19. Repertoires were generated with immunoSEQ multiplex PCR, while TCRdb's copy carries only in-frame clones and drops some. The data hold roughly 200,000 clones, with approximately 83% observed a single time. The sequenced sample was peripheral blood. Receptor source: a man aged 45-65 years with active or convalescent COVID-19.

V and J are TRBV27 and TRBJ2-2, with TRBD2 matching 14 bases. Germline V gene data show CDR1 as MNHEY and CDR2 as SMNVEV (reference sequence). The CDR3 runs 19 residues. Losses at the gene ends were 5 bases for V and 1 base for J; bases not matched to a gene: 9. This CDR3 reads CASSPRLAGGPLNTGELFF. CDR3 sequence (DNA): TGTGCCAGCAGTCCCCGACTAGCGGGGGGGCCCCTGAACACCGGGGAGCTGTTTTTT.

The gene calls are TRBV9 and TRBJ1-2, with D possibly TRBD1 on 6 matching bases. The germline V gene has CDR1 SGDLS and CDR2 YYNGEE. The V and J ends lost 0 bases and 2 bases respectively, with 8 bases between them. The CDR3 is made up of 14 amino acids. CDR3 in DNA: TGTGCCAGCAGCGTAGGACAGGAAAACTATGGCTACACCTTC. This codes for CASSVGQENYGYTF.

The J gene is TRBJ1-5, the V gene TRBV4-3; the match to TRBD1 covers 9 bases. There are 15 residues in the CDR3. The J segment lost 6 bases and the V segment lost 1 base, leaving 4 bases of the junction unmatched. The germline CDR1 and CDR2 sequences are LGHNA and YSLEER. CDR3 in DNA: TGCGCCAGCAGCCAAGGACAGGGGGTAAGTCAGCCCCAGCATTTT. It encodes CASSQGQGVSQPQHF.

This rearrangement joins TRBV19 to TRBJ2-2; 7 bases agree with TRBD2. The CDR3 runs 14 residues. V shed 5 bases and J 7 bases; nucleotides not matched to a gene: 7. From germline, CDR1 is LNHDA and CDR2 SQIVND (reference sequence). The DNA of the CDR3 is TGTGCCAGTAGTTTAATGGGGGGGTGCGGGGAGCTGTTTTTT. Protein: CASSLMGGCGELFF.

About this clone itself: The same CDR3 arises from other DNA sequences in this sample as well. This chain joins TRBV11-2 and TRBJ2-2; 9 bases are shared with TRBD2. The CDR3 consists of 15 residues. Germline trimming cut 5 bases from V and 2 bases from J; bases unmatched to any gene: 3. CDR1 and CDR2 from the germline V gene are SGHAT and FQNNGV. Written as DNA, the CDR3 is TGTGCCAGCAGCCCTAGCGGGGCCAACACCGGGGAGCTGTTTTTT. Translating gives CASSPSGANTGELFF.

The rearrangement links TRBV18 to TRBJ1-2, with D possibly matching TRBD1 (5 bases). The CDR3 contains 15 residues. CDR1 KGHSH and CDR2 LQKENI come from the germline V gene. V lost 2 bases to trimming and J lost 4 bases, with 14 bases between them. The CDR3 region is CASSPSGGNGYGYTF. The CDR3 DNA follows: TGTGCCAGCTCACCATCCGGGGGAAATGGCTATGGCTACACCTTC.

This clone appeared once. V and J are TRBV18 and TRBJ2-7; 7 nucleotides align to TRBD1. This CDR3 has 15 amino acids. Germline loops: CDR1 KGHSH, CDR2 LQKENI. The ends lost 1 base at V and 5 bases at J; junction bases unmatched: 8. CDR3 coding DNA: TGTGCCAGCTCACCACTCGGGACAGCCCCTGACGAGCAGTACTTC. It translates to CASSPLGTAPDEQYF.

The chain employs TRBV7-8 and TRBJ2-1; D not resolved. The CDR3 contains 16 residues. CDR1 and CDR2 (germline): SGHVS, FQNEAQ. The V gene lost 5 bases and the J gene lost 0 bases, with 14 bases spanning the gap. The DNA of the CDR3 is TGTGCCAGCAGCCCCCAGCGCGCGGACTCCTACAATGAGCAGTTCTTC. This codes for CASSPQRADSYNEQFF. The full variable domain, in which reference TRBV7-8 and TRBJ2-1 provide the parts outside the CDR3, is GAGVSQSPRYKVAKRGQDVALRCDPISGHVSLFWYQQALGQGPEFLTYFQNEAQLDKSGLPSDRFFAERPEGSVSTLKIQRTQQEDSAVYLCASSPQRADSYNEQFFGPGTRLTVL.

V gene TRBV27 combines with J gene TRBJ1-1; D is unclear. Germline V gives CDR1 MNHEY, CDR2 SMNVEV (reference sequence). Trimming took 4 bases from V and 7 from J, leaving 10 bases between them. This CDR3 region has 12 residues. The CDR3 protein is CASSSQVGEAFF. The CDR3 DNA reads TGTGCCAGCAGTTCCCAGGTGGGTGAAGCTTTCTTT.

In DNA form, the CDR3 reads TGCGCCAGCAGCCAAGATCCCCCTTGGGGGGAAAGGGGCACTGAAGCTTTCTTT. As protein: CASSQDPPWGERGTEAFF. The V gene is TRBV4-1, the J gene TRBJ1-1; TRBD1 is a possible D gene (5 bases). CDR1 is MGHRA and CDR2 is YSYEKL in the germline V gene. The CDR3 contains 18 residues. V gave up 0 bases and J gave up 4 bases, with 21 bases separating them.

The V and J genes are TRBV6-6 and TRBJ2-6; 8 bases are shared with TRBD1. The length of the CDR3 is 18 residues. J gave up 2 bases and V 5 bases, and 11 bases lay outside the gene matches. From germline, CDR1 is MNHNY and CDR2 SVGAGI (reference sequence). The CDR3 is CASSLPLDRVAGANVLTF. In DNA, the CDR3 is TGTGCCAGCAGTCTGCCCCTGGACAGGGTAGCTGGGGCCAACGTCCTGACTTTC.

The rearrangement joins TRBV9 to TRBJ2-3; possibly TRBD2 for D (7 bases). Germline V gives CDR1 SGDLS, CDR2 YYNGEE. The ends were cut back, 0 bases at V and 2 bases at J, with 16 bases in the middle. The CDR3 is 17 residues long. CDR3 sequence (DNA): TGTGCCAGCAGCGTAGGAGGAAGGGGGGGGCCCACAGATACGCAGTATTTT. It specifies CASSVGGRGGPTDTQYF. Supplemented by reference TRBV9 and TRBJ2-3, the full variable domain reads DSGVTQTPKHLITATGQRVTLRCSPRSGDLSVYWYQQSLDQGLQFLIQYYNGEERAKGNILERFSAQQFPDLHSELNLSSLELGDSALYFCASSVGGRGGPTDTQYFGPGTRLTVL.

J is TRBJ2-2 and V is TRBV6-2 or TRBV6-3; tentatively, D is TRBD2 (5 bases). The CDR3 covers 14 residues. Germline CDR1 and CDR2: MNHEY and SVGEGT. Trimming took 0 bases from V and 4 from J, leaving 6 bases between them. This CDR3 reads CASSYSGITGELFF. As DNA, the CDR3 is TGTGCCAGCAGTTACTCCGGGATCACCGGGGAGCTGTTTTTT.

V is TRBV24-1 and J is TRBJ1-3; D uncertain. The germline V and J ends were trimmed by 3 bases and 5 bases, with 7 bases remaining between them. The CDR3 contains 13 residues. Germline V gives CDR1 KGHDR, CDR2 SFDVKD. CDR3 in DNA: TGTGCCACCAGTGATCCGGGGAGAAACACCATATATTTT. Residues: CATSDPGRNTIYF.

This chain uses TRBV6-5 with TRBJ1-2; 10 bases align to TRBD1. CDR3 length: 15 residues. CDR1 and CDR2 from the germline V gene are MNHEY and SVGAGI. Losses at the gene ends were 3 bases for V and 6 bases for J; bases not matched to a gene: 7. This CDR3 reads CASSYSGTGVNGYTF. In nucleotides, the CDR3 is TGTGCCAGCAGTTATTCCGGGACAGGGGTGAATGGCTACACCTTC.

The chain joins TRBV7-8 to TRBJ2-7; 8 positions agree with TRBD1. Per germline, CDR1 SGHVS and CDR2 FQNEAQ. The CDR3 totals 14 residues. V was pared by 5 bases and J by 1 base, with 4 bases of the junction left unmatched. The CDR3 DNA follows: TGTGCCAGCAGCCCACAGGGGGGTTCCTACGAGCAGTACTTC. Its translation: CASSPQGGSYEQYF. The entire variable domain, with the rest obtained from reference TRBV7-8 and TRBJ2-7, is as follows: GAGVSQSPRYKVAKRGQDVALRCDPISGHVSLFWYQQALGQGPEFLTYFQNEAQLDKSGLPSDRFFAERPEGSVSTLKIQRTQQEDSAVYLCASSPQGGSYEQYFGPGTRLTVT.

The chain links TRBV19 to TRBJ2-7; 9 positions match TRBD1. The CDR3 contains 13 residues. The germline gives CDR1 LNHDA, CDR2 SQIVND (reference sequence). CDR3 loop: CSTAQGARREQYF. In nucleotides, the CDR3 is TGTTCAACGGCACAGGGGGCGAGGAGGGAGCAGTACTTC.

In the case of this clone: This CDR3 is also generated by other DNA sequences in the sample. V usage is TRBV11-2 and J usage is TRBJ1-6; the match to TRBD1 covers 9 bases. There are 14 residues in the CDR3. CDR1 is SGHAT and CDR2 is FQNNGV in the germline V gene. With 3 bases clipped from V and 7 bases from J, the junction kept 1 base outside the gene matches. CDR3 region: CASSLDRGNSPLHF. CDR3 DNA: TGTGCCAGCAGCTTGGACAGGGGAAATTCACCCCTCCACTTT.

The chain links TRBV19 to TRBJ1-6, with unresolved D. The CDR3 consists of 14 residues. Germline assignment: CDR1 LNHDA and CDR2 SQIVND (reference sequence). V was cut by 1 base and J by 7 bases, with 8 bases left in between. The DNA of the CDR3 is TGTGCCAGTAGTATAGGCGGCGGGAATTCACCCCTCCACTTT. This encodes CASSIGGGNSPLHF. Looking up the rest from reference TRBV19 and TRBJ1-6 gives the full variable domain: DGGITQSPKYLFRKEGQNVTLSCEQNLNHDAMYWYRQDPGQGLRLIYYSQIVNDFQKGDIAEGYSVSREKKESFPLTVTSAQKNPTAFYLCASSIGGGNSPLHFGNGTRLTVT.

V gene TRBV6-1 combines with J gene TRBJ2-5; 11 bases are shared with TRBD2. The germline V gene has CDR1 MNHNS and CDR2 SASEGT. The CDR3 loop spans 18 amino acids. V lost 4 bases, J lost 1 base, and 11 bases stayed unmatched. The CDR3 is CASSVLPTSGGPQETQYF. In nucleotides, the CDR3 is TGTGCCAGCAGTGTCCTCCCTACTAGCGGGGGTCCCCAAGAGACCCAGTACTTC.

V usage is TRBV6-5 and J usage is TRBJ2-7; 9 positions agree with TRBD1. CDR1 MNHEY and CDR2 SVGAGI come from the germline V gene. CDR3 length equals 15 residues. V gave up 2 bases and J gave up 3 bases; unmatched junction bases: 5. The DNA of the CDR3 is TGTGCCAGCAGTTACCCGGGACAGGGCGTCTACGAGCAGTACTTC. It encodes CASSYPGQGVYEQYF.

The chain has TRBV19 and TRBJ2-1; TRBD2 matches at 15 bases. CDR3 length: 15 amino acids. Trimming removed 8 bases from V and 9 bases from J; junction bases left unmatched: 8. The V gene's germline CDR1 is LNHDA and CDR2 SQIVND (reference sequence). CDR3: CASSRTSGGASEQFF. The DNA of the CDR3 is TGTGCCAGTTCCAGGACTAGCGGGGGGGCCAGTGAGCAGTTCTTC.

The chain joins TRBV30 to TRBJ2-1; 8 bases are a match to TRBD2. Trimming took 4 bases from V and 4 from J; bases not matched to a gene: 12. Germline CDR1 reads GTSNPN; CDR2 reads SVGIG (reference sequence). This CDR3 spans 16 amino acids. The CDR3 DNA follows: TGTGCCTGGACCTCGCTGCGGGGGGCGTTTTACAATGAGCAGTTCTTC. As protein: CAWTSLRGAFYNEQFF.

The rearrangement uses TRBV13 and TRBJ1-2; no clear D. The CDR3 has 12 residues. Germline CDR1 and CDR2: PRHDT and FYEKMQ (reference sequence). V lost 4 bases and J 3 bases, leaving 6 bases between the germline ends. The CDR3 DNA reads TGTGCCAGCAGCTCCCAGGACTATGGCTACACCTTC. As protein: CASSSQDYGYTF.

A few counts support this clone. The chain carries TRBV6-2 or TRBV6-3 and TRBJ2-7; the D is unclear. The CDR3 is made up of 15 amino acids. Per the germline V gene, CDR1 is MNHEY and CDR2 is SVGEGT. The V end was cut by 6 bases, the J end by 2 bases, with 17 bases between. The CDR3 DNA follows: TGTGCCAGCAGCCCCCGGATAGCTCGCACCTACGAGCAGTACTTC. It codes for CASSPRIARTYEQYF.

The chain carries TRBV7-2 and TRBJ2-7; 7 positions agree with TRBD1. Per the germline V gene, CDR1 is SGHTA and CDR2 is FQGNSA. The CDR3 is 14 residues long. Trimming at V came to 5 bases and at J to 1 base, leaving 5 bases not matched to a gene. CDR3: CASSTGTVSYEQYF. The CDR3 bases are TGTGCCAGCAGCACCGGGACAGTTTCCTACGAGCAGTACTTC.

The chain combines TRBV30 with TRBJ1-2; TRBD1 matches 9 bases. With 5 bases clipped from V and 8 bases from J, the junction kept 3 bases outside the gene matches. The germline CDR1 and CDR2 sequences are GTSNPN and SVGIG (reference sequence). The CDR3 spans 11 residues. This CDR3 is CAWGTGQGYTF. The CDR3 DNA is TGTGCCTGGGGGACAGGGCAAGGCTACACCTTC. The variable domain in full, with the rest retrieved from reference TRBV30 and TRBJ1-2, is SQTIHQWPATLVQPVGSPLSLECTVEGTSNPNLYWYRQAAGRGLQLLFYSVGIGQISSEVPQNLSASRPQDRQFILSSKKLLLSDSGFYLCAWGTGQGYTFGSGTRLTVV.

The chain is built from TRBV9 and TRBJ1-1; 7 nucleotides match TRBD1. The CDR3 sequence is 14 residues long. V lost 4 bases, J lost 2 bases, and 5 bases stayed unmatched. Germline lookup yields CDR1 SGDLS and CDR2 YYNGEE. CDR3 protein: CASSPRDSNTEAFF. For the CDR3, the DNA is TGTGCCAGCAGCCCTCGGGACAGTAACACTGAAGCTTTCTTT.

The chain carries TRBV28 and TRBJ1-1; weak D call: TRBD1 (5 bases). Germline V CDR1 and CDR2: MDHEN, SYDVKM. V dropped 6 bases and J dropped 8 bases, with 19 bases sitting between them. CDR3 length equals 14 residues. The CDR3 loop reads CASRHMGGELEAFF. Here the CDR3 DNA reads TGTGCCAGCAGACATATGGGGGGGGAGCTCGAAGCTTTCTTT.